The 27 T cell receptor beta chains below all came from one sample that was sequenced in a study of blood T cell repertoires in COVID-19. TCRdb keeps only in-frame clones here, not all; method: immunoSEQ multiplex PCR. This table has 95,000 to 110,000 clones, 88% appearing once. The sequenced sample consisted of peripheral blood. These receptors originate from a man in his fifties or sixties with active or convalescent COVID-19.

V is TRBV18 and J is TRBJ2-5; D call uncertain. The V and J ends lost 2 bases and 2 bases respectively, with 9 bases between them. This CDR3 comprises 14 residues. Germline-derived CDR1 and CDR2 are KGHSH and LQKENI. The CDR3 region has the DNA TGTGCCAGCTCACCAGGGCTGGTTCAAGAGACCCAGTACTTC. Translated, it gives CASSPGLVQETQYF. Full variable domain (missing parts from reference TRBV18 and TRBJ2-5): NAGVMQNPRHLVRRRGQEARLRCSPMKGHSHVYWYRQLPEEGLKFMVYLQKENIIDESGMPKERFSAEFPKEGPSILRIQQVVRGDSAAYFCASSPGLVQETQYFGPGTRLLVL.

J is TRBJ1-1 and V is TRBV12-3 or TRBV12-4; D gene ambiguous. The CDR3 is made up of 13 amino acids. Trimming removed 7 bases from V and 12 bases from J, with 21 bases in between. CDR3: CASTTNVRQESFF. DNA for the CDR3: TGTGCCAGCACCACCAACGTCCGACAAGAGTCTTTCTTT.

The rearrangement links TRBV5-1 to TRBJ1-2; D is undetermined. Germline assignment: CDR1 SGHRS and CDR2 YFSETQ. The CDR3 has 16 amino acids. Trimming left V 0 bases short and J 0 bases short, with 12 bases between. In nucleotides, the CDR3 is TGCGCCAGCAGCTTGGGGCCCAACCTGGCTAACTATGGCTACACCTTC. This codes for CASSLGPNLANYGYTF.

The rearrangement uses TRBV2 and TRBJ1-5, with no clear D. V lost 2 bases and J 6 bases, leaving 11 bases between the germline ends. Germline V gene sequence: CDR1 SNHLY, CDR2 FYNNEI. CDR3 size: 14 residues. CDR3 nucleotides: TGTGCCAGCAGTGAATCTGAAGGAGGTCAGCCCCAGCATTTT. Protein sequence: CASSESEGGQPQHF.

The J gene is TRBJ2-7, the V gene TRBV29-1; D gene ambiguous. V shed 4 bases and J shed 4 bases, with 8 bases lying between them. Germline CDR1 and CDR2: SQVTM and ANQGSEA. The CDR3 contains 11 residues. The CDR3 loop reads CSVGTQYEQYF. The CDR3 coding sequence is TGCAGCGTTGGAACCCAGTACGAGCAGTACTTC.

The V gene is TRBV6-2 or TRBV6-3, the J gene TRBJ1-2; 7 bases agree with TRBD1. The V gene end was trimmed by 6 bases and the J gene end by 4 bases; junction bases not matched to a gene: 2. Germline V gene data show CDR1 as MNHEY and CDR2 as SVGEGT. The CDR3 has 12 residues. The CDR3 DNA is TGTGCCAGCAGCCGGGACAGCTATGGCTACACCTTC. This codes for CASSRDSYGYTF.

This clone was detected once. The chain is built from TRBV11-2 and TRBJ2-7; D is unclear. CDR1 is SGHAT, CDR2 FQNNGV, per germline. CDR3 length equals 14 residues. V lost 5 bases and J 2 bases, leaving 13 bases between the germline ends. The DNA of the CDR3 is TGTGCCAGCAGCCCGCGGCGCACAACCTACGAGCAGTACTTC. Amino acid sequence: CASSPRRTTYEQYF.

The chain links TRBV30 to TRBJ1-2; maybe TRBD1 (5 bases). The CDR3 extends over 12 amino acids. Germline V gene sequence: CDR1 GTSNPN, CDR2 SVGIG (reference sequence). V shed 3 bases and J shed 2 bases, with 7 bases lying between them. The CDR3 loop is CAWSGGNYGYTF. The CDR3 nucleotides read TGTGCCTGGAGCGGGGGAAACTATGGCTACACCTTC.

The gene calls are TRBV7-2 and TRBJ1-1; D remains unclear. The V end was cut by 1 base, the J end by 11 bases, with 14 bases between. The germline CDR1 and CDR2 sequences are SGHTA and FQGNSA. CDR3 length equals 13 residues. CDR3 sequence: CASSLGVGEVAFF. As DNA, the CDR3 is TGTGCCAGCAGCTTAGGAGTCGGTGAGGTGGCTTTCTTT.

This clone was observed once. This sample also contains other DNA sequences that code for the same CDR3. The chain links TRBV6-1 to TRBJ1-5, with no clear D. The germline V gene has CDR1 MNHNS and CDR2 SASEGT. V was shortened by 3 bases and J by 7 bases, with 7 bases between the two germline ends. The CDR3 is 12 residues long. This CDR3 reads CASSDSGQPQHF. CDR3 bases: TGTGCCAGCAGTGATTCGGGGCAGCCCCAGCATTTT.

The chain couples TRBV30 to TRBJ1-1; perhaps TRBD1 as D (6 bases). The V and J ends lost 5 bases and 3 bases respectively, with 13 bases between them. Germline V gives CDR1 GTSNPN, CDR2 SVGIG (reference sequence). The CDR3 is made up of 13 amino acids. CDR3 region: CAWSGRQDTEAFF. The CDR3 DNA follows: TGTGCCTGGTCAGGGAGACAGGACACTGAAGCTTTCTTT.

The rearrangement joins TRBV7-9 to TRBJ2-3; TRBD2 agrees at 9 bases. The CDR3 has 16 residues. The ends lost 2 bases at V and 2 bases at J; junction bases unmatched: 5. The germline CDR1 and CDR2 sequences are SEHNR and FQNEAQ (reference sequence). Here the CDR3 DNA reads TGTGCCAGCAGCTTAACAACTAGCGGGTCCACAGATACGCAGTATTTT. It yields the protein CASSLTTSGSTDTQYF. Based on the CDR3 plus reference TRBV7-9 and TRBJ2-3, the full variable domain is DTGVSQNPRHKITKRGQNVTFRCDPISEHNRLYWYRQTLGQGPEFLTYFQNEAQLEKSRLLSDRFSAERPKGSFSTLEIQRTEQGDSAMYLCASSLTTSGSTDTQYFGPGTRLTVL.

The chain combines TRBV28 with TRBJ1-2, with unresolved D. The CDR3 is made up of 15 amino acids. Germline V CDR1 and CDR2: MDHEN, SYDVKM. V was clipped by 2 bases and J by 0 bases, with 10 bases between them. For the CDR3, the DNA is TGTGCCAGCAGTTTAGAGCTTAAAGCTAACTATGGCTACACCTTC. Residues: CASSLELKANYGYTF.

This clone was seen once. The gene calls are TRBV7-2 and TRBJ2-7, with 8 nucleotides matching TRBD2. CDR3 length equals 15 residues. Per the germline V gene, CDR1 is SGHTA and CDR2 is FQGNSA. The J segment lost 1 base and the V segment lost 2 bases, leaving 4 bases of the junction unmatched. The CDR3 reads CASSLSAGGSYEQYF. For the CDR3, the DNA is TGTGCCAGCAGCTTATCGGCGGGAGGTTCCTACGAGCAGTACTTC.

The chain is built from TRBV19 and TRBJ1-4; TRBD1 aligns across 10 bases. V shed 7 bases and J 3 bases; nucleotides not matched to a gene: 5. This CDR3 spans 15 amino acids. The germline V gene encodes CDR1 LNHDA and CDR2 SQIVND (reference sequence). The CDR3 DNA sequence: TGTGCCAGTATGGGACAGGGGACGTCTAATGAAAAACTGTTTTTT. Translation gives CASMGQGTSNEKLFF.

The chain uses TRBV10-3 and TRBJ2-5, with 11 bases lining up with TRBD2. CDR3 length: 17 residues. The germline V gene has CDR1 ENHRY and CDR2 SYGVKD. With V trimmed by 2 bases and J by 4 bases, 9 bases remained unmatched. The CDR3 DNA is TGTGCCATCAGTGAGCCAAAAACTAGCGGGAGACGAGAGACCCAGTACTTC. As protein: CAISEPKTSGRRETQYF.

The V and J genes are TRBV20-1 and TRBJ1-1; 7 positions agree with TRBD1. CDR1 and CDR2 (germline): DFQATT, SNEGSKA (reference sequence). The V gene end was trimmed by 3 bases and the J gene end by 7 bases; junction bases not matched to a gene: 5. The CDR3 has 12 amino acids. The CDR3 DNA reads TGCAGTGCTAGTGGCCAGGGGGTTGAAGCTTTCTTT. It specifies CSASGQGVEAFF.

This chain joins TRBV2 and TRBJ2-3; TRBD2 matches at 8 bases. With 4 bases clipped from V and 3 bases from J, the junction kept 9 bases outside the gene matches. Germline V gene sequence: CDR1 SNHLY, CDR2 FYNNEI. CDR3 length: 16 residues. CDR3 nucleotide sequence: TGTGCCAGCAGTGGGGTTCTAGGGACTAGAACAGATACGCAGTATTTT. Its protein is CASSGVLGTRTDTQYF.

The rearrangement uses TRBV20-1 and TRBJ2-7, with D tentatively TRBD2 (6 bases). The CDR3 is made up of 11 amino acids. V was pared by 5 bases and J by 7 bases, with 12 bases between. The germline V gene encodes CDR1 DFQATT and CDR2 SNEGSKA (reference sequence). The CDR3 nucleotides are TGCAGTGCTGCGGGGCTCTGGGAGCAGTACTTC. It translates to CSAAGLWEQYF.

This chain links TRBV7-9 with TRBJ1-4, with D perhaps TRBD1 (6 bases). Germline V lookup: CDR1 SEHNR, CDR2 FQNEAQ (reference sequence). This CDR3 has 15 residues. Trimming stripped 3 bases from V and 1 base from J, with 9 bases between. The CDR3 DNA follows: TGTGCCAGCAGCTTCCTACAGGGAACTAATGAAAAACTGTTTTTT. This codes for CASSFLQGTNEKLFF.

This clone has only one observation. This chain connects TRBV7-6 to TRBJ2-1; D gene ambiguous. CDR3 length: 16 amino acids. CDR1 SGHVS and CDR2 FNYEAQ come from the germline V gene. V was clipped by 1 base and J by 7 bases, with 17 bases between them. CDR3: CASSLGRGIVWNEQFF. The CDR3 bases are TGTGCCAGCAGCTTAGGTCGCGGTATAGTCTGGAATGAGCAGTTCTTC.

CDR3 amino acids: CASSEVWASEGYTF. The CDR3 nucleotides read TGTGCCAGCAGTGAAGTTTGGGCAAGTGAGGGCTACACCTTC. This sequence joins TRBV6-1 and TRBJ1-2; unclear D gene. The CDR3 totals 14 residues. Germline loops: CDR1 MNHNS, CDR2 SASEGT. V gave up 1 base and J gave up 8 bases, with 14 bases separating them.

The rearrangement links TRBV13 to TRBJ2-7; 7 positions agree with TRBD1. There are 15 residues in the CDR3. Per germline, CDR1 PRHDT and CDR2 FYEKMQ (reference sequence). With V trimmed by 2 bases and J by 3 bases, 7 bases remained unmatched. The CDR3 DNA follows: TGTGCCAGCAGCTTATTAGGGGGCGCCGACTACGAGCAGTACTTC. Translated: CASSLLGGADYEQYF.

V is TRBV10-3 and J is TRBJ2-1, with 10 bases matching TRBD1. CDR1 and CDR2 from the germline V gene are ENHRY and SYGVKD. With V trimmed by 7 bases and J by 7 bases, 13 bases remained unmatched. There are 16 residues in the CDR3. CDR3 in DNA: TGTGCCATCAACCGAATCCCGGGACAGGGGTCGAATGAGCAGTTCTTC. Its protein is CAINRIPGQGSNEQFF.

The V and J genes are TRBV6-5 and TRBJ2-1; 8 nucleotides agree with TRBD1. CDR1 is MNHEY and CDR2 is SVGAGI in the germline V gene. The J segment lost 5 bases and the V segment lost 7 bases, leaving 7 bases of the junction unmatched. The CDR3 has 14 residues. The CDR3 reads CASTSGQVNNEQFF. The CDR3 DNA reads TGTGCCAGCACTTCGGGACAGGTGAACAATGAGCAGTTCTTC.

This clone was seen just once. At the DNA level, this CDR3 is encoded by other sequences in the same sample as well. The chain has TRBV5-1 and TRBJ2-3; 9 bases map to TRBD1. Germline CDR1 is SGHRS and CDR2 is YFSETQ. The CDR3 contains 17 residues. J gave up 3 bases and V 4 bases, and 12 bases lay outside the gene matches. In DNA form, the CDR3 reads TGCGCCAGCAGCCTCCTATTGGGACAGGGTGTGACAGATACGCAGTATTTT. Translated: CASSLLLGQGVTDTQYF.

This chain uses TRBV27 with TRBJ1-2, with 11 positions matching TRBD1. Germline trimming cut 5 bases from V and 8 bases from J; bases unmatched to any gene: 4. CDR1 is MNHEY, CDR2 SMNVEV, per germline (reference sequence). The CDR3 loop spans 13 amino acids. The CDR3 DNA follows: TGTGCCAGCAGTGGACAGGGGGCGTCGGGCTACACCTTC. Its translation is CASSGQGASGYTF.